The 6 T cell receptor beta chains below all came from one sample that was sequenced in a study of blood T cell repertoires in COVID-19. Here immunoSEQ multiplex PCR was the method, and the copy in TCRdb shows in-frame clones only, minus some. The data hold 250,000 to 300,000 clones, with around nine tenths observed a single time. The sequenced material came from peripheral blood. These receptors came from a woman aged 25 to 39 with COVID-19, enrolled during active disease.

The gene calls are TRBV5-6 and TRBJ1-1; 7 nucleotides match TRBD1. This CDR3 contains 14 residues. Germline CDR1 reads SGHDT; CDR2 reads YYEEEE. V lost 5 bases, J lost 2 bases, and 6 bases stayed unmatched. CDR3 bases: TGTGCCAGCAGTTATAGACAGGGAAACACTGAAGCTTTCTTT. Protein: CASSYRQGNTEAFF.

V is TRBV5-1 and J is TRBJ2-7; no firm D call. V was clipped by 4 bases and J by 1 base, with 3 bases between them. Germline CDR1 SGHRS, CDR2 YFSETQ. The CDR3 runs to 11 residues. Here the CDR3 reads CASSQSYEQYF. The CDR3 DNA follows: TGCGCCAGCAGCCAGTCCTACGAGCAGTACTTC.

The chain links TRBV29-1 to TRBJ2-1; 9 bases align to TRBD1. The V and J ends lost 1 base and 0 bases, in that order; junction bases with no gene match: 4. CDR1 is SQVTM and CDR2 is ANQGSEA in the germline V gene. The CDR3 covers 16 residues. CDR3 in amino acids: CSVEGTGAHSYNEQFF. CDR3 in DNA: TGCAGCGTTGAAGGGACAGGGGCTCACTCCTACAATGAGCAGTTCTTC.

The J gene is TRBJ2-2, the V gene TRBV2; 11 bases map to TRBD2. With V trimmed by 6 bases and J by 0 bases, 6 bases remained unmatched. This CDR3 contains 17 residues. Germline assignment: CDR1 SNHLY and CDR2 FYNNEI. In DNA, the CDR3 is TGTGCCAGCAGGAGACTAGCGGGAAAGGCGAACACCGGGGAGCTGTTTTTT. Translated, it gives CASRRLAGKANTGELFF.

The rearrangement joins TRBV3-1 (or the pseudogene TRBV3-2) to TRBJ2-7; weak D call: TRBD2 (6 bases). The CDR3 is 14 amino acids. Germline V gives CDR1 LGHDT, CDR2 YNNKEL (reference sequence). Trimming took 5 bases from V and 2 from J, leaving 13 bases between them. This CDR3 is CASSTWTTAYEQYF. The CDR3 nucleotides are TGTGCCAGCAGCACCTGGACTACCGCCTACGAGCAGTACTTC.

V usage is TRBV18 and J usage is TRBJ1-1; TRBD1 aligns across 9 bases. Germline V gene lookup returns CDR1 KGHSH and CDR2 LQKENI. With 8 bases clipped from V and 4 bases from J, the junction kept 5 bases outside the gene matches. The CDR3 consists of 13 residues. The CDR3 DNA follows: TGTGCCAGCGCCTCGACAGGGGGCACTGAAGCTTTCTTT. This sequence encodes CASASTGGTEAFF.